This passage covers 25 T cell receptor beta chains from one sample sequenced in a study of blood T cell repertoires in COVID-19. The protocol was immunoSEQ multiplex PCR, while the TCRdb copy is restricted to in-frame clones and leaves out a portion. Here the sample spans some 100,000 clones, about 87% being singletons. Sequenced material: peripheral blood. These receptors were taken from a woman younger than 45 with acute or convalescent COVID-19.

In this sample, this clone turned up once. The chain links TRBV20-1 to TRBJ1-1; 7 positions agree with TRBD1. This CDR3 comprises 11 residues. Looked up from germline, CDR1 is DFQATT and CDR2 is SNEGSKA (reference sequence). CDR3 DNA: TGCATGGAAGACAGGGACACTGAAGCTTTCTTT. This gives the protein CMEDRDTEAFF.

The chain recombines TRBV5-1 with TRBJ1-6; D gene ambiguous. The germline V and J ends were trimmed by 2 bases and 5 bases, with 14 bases remaining between them. Germline V gives CDR1 SGHRS, CDR2 YFSETQ. The CDR3 length is 16 residues. The CDR3 sequence: CASSFTETNNNSPLHF. The CDR3 bases are TGCGCCAGCAGCTTCACAGAGACAAATAATAATTCACCCCTCCACTTT. Full variable domain (missing parts from reference TRBV5-1 and TRBJ1-6): KAGVTQTPRYLIKTRGQQVTLSCSPISGHRSVSWYQQTPGQGLQFLFEYFSETQRNKGNFPGRFSGRQFSNSRSEMNVSTLELGDSALYLCASSFTETNNNSPLHFGNGTRLTVT.

The V gene is TRBV14, the J gene TRBJ1-6, with D uncertain. The CDR3 has 15 residues. Between the trimmed V and J ends, which lost 0 bases and 9 bases, there was a span of 12 bases. Germline CDR1 is SGHDN and CDR2 is FVKESK. CDR3 loop: CASSQDGHPGSPLHF. The CDR3, as DNA: TGTGCCAGCAGCCAAGATGGGCACCCAGGTTCACCCCTCCACTTT.

The V call is TRBV30, the J call TRBJ2-7; maybe TRBD1 (5 bases). CDR1 is GTSNPN and CDR2 is SVGIG in the germline V gene (reference sequence). The CDR3 is made up of 13 amino acids. V dropped 0 bases and J dropped 3 bases, with 9 bases sitting between them. The CDR3 coding sequence is TGTGCCTGGAGTGTACAGGCAAACTACGAGCAGTACTTC. Translating it yields CAWSVQANYEQYF.

The chain links TRBV7-9 to TRBJ2-2; no definite D call. Germline-derived CDR1 and CDR2 are SEHNR and FQNEAQ (reference sequence). Trimming took 4 bases from V and 1 from J, leaving 10 bases between them. The CDR3 consists of 15 residues. CDR3 region: CASSSVRKNTGELFF. The CDR3 DNA reads TGTGCCAGCAGCTCCGTCAGGAAGAACACCGGGGAGCTGTTTTTT.

This rearrangement joins TRBV10-1 to TRBJ2-2; D is perhaps TRBD1 (5 bases). Germline loops: CDR1 WNHNN, CDR2 SYGVQD (reference sequence). The CDR3 extends over 16 amino acids. Trimming shortened V by 3 bases and J by 4 bases, and 15 bases separated the two germline ends. The CDR3 is CASSDRPRVGTGELFF. CDR3 coding DNA: TGCGCCAGCAGTGACCGTCCCAGGGTGGGCACCGGGGAGCTGTTTTTT.

The rearrangement links TRBV6-5 to TRBJ1-5; TRBD1 matches at 7 bases. J lost 3 bases, V lost 5 bases, and 7 bases had no gene match. This CDR3 spans 15 amino acids. The V gene's germline CDR1 is MNHEY and CDR2 SVGAGI. The CDR3 nucleotides are TGTGCCAGCAGTCCCCGACAGGGATCCAATCAGCCCCAGCATTTT. This codes for CASSPRQGSNQPQHF.

This clone was recorded a few times. This chain joins TRBV9 and TRBJ1-2; 7 bases are shared with TRBD1. Germline V gene data show CDR1 as SGDLS and CDR2 as YYNGEE. CDR3 length: 15 amino acids. V lost 0 bases and J lost 4; bases outside the gene matches: 6. The DNA of the CDR3 is TGTGCCAGCAGCGTAGGCCCGGCAGGGGGCTATGGCTACACCTTC. The encoded protein is CASSVGPAGGYGYTF.

V usage is TRBV24-1 and J usage is TRBJ2-1; TRBD1 agrees at 9 bases. The CDR3 totals 16 residues. J lost 9 bases, V lost 4 bases, and 12 bases had no gene match. Germline V gene lookup returns CDR1 KGHDR and CDR2 SFDVKD. In DNA, the CDR3 is TGTGCCACCAGTGACAGGACAGGGGCCCACTGGGGTGAGCAGTTCTTC. As protein: CATSDRTGAHWGEQFF.

This rearrangement joins TRBV28 to TRBJ1-2; D is possibly TRBD1 (5 bases). The CDR3 covers 16 residues. Looked up from germline, CDR1 is MDHEN and CDR2 is SYDVKM. V was trimmed by 4 bases and J by 4 bases, leaving 19 bases between them. In nucleotides, the CDR3 is TGTGCCAGCAGTTCACTCAGGGTGCCCACGATCTATGGCTACACCTTC. This encodes CASSSLRVPTIYGYTF.

This chain uses TRBV3-1 (or the pseudogene TRBV3-2) with TRBJ1-1; the D gene is possibly TRBD1 (5 bases). Germline lookup yields CDR1 LGHDT and CDR2 YNNKEL (reference sequence). Trimming left V 3 bases short and J 1 base short, with 9 bases between. The length of the CDR3 is 14 residues. For the CDR3, the DNA is TGTGCCAGCAGCCACGTCGACAGGAACACTGAAGCTTTCTTT. It specifies CASSHVDRNTEAFF.

This clone was seen only once. The chain carries TRBV11-3 and TRBJ2-1; D is undetermined. The V and J ends lost 5 bases and 7 bases respectively, with 9 bases between them. Germline-derived CDR1 and CDR2 are SGHNT and YENEEA. The CDR3 contains 12 residues. CDR3 residues: CASSTIPNEQFF. CDR3 nucleotides: TGTGCCAGCAGCACAATCCCTAATGAGCAGTTCTTC.

The chain has TRBV11-2 and TRBJ1-2; 8 bases map to TRBD1. This CDR3 has 18 amino acids. Germline loops: CDR1 SGHAT, CDR2 FQNNGV. The V gene end was trimmed by 4 bases and the J gene end by 1 base; junction bases not matched to a gene: 14. For the CDR3, the DNA is TGTGCCAGCAGCTCTCCAATACACCCGGGACAGGATAACTATGGCTACACCTTC. Amino acids: CASSSPIHPGQDNYGYTF.

The gene calls are TRBV11-3 and TRBJ2-3; D possibly corresponds to TRBD1 (5 bases). This CDR3 is built from 15 residues. Per germline, CDR1 SGHNT and CDR2 YENEEA. V was pared by 3 bases and J by 0 bases, with 10 bases between. CDR3 sequence (DNA): TGTGCCAGCAGCTTCGACAGCTCTAGCACAGATACGCAGTATTTT. Translation gives CASSFDSSSTDTQYF.

The J gene is TRBJ2-3, the V gene TRBV4-2; the D gene is possibly TRBD1 (5 bases). Germline CDR1 and CDR2: LGHNA and YNFKEQ. V was clipped by 1 base and J by 0 bases, with 8 bases between them. The CDR3 consists of 15 residues. CDR3 in DNA: TGTGCCAGCAGCCAAGTGGGGCAGAGCACAGATACGCAGTATTTT. This encodes CASSQVGQSTDTQYF.

The chain uses TRBV12-5 and TRBJ1-2, with D possibly matching TRBD1 (5 bases). Germline V gives CDR1 LGHNT, CDR2 FRNRAP. The germline V and J ends were trimmed by 4 bases and 2 bases, with 14 bases remaining between them. This CDR3 region has 15 residues. The CDR3 reads CASGSPTDSNYGYTF. As DNA, the CDR3 is TGTGCTAGTGGTTCGCCTACCGACAGCAACTATGGCTACACCTTC.

The chain uses TRBV7-3 and TRBJ2-2; 11 bases are shared with TRBD1. V shed 3 bases, J shed 2 bases, and the junction held 2 bases outside the gene matches. The CDR3 runs to 16 residues. CDR1 and CDR2 from the germline V gene are SGHTA and FQGTGA. The CDR3 DNA is TGTGCCAGCAGCTTGCGGACAGGGGGCAACACCGGGGAGCTGTTTTTT. Residues: CASSLRTGGNTGELFF.

The gene calls are TRBV28 and TRBJ1-2; 10 bases are shared with TRBD1. The CDR3 spans 15 residues. Germline V gene sequence: CDR1 MDHEN, CDR2 SYDVKM. J gave up 7 bases and V 3 bases, and 8 bases lay outside the gene matches. The CDR3 sequence: CASSFQGQGSRGYTF. CDR3 sequence (DNA): TGTGCCAGCAGTTTCCAGGGACAGGGGTCGCGTGGCTACACCTTC.

This clone has a handful of counts. This rearrangement joins TRBV28 to TRBJ1-5; a weak D match, TRBD1 (6 bases). The CDR3 contains 16 residues. Deletions cut 6 bases from V and 4 bases from J, with 19 bases between. The V gene's germline CDR1 is MDHEN and CDR2 SYDVKM. CDR3 in DNA: TGTGCCAGCAGGGGGGGAGGGGGTTCCGAAAATCAGCCCCAGCATTTT. As protein: CASRGGGGSENQPQHF.

V usage is TRBV28 and J usage is TRBJ1-5; D ambiguous. The CDR3 is 12 amino acids. In germline, CDR1 is MDHEN, CDR2 SYDVKM. The V gene lost 3 bases and the J gene lost 5 bases, with 5 bases spanning the gap. CDR3 region: CASSLADQPQHF. CDR3 nucleotide sequence: TGTGCCAGCAGTTTGGCGGATCAGCCCCAGCATTTT.

The rearrangement joins TRBV12-5 to TRBJ1-2, with 10 bases lining up with TRBD1. V was pared by 6 bases and J by 2 bases, with 6 bases of the junction left unmatched. The CDR3 sequence is 15 residues long. The germline V gene encodes CDR1 LGHNT and CDR2 FRNRAP. The CDR3 spells CASGPDRGRNYGYTF. CDR3 in DNA: TGTGCTAGTGGGCCTGACAGGGGGCGGAACTATGGCTACACCTTC.

J is TRBJ1-2 and V is TRBV2; D unclear. Trimming left V 3 bases short and J 8 bases short, with 10 bases between. The CDR3 runs 12 residues. The germline V gene has CDR1 SNHLY and CDR2 FYNNEI. The CDR3 sequence is CASSDLPGGYTF. The CDR3 region has the DNA TGTGCCAGCAGTGACCTCCCAGGAGGCTACACCTTC.

The CDR3 coding sequence is TGTGCCAGCAGAAACGGAGCTAACTATGGCTACACCTTC. It yields the protein CASRNGANYGYTF. J is TRBJ1-2 and V is TRBV2; the D is unclear. The CDR3 loop spans 13 amino acids. Germline V gene lookup returns CDR1 SNHLY and CDR2 FYNNEI. Trimming left V 6 bases short and J 0 bases short, with 8 bases between.

The chain employs TRBV5-1 and TRBJ2-7; D is unclear. The CDR3 has 12 residues. Germline V gives CDR1 SGHRS, CDR2 YFSETQ. V lost 3 bases and J 0 bases, leaving 4 bases between the germline ends. The CDR3 coding sequence is TGCGCCAGCAGCTCGAGCTCCTACGAGCAGTACTTC. It codes for CASSSSSYEQYF.

V usage is TRBV5-1 and J usage is TRBJ1-2, with 10 bases identical to TRBD1. Trimming cost V 7 bases and J 4 bases; bases outside gene matches: 16. This CDR3 is built from 17 residues. The germline CDR1 and CDR2 sequences are SGHRS and YFSETQ. The CDR3 DNA sequence: TGCGCCAGCCACGACGGAGGGACAGGGGTTCTCCTCTATGGCTACACCTTC. This translates into CASHDGGTGVLLYGYTF.